These 11 T cell receptor beta chains originate from one sample sequenced in a study of shared clonotypes between healthy human individuals (dated by TCRdb to 2018 to 2021). The library came from the immunoSEQ multiplex PCR assay. The immuneACCESS repertoire file appears here via TCRdb, limited to in-frame rearrangements. These files lack a portion of the clones; in checked studies, under half of the deficit traces to unresolved V genes, and the cause of the others is not known. This sample comprises some 2.1 million clones, about 95% of them detected only once. The ten biggest clones cover roughly 1.1% of the sample. For the CD8 naive samples, CD45RO-negative cells were positively selected for CCR7, yielding a CD45RA+CCR7+ population from which TemRA cells were excluded. The sample comprised naive CD8+ T cells sorted from blood. In the paper's terms, the cell subset or site label means: CD45RA+CCR7+. These receptors originate from a man aged 18 to 29 in good health.

This sequence joins TRBV27 and TRBJ1-6; 9 bases map to TRBD1. This CDR3 region has 17 residues. J gave up 6 bases and V 5 bases, and 11 bases lay outside the gene matches. In germline, CDR1 is MNHEY, CDR2 SMNVEV (reference sequence). CDR3: CASSPLSGQGSNSPLHF. CDR3 sequence (DNA): TGTGCCAGCAGTCCTTTATCCGGACAGGGGTCTAATTCACCCCTCCACTTT.

The J gene is TRBJ1-6, the V gene TRBV6-6; no clear D. CDR3 size: 15 residues. Germline CDR1 reads MNHNY; CDR2 reads SVGAGI (reference sequence). V lost 0 bases and J 7 bases, leaving 10 bases between the germline ends. This CDR3 is CASSYSSGLNSPLHF. CDR3 DNA: TGTGCCAGCAGTTACTCGTCGGGGTTGAATTCACCCCTCCACTTT.

The gene calls are TRBV27 and TRBJ2-2; D perhaps matches TRBD1 (6 bases). Trimming cost V 4 bases and J 7 bases, with 10 bases left between them. CDR1 is MNHEY, CDR2 SMNVEV, per germline (reference sequence). The CDR3 extends over 13 amino acids. The CDR3 protein is CASSSGAGGELFF. Here the CDR3 DNA reads TGTGCCAGCAGTTCAGGGGCGGGCGGGGAGCTGTTTTTT.

This chain joins TRBV11-2 and TRBJ1-1; no clear D. Germline lookup yields CDR1 SGHAT and CDR2 FQNNGV. Trimming pared 8 bases from V and 7 bases from J, leaving 14 bases between. The CDR3 runs 12 residues. CDR3 in amino acids: CASRVPGLEAFF. As DNA, the CDR3 is TGTGCCAGCCGGGTCCCGGGCCTTGAAGCTTTCTTT. The full variable domain, with the rest looked up from reference TRBV11-2 and TRBJ1-1, is EAGVAQSPRYKIIEKRQSVAFWCNPISGHATLYWYQQILGQGPKLLIQFQNNGVVDDSQLPKDRFSAERLKGVDSTLKIQPAKLEDSAVYLCASRVPGLEAFFGQGTRLTVV.

The chain recombines TRBV19 with TRBJ1-1; D may be TRBD1 (5 bases). Germline CDR1 reads LNHDA; CDR2 reads SQIVND (reference sequence). This CDR3 is 16 amino acids long. The V gene lost 1 base and the J gene lost 0 bases, with 12 bases spanning the gap. The CDR3 here is CASSIGAGRMNTEAFF. Here the CDR3 DNA reads TGTGCCAGTAGTATAGGGGCAGGGAGAATGAACACTGAAGCTTTCTTT.

The genes are TRBV29-1 and TRBJ2-1; D call uncertain. This CDR3 region has 14 residues. The ends were cut back, 4 bases at V and 7 bases at J, with 17 bases in the middle. Germline assignment: CDR1 SQVTM and CDR2 ANQGSEA. CDR3 residues: CSVVSDGEGNEQFF. Here the CDR3 DNA reads TGCAGCGTTGTTTCGGACGGTGAAGGGAATGAGCAGTTCTTC.

This chain connects TRBV9 to TRBJ2-3; a possible D gene is TRBD2 (6 bases). V was cut by 0 bases and J by 2 bases, with 16 bases left in between. The V gene's germline CDR1 is SGDLS and CDR2 YYNGEE. The CDR3 is 17 residues long. The CDR3 sequence: CASSVALEEGDTDTQYF. CDR3 nucleotide sequence: TGTGCCAGCAGCGTAGCTCTAGAGGAGGGAGACACAGATACGCAGTATTTT.

J is TRBJ1-4 and V is TRBV30; D unclear. This CDR3 spans 11 amino acids. Per the germline V gene, CDR1 is GTSNPN and CDR2 is SVGIG (reference sequence). V shed 8 bases and J shed 10 bases, with 14 bases lying between them. CDR3 residues: CAGPGPGKLFF. DNA of the CDR3: TGTGCCGGGCCGGGCCCGGGAAAACTGTTTTTT.

The J gene is TRBJ2-2, the V gene TRBV27, with 8 bases that match TRBD2. Germline V gives CDR1 MNHEY, CDR2 SMNVEV (reference sequence). The CDR3 sequence is 21 residues long. Germline trimming cut 7 bases from V and 0 bases from J; bases unmatched to any gene: 22. CDR3 protein: CASTTIGGTSEVSTNTGELFF. The DNA of the CDR3 is TGTGCCAGCACTACCATCGGGGGGACTAGTGAGGTATCTACGAACACCGGGGAGCTGTTTTTT.

This CDR3 reads CASSFYGGDQYF. In nucleotides, the CDR3 is TGTGCCAGCAGTTTTTACGGTGGAGACCAGTACTTC. The chain joins TRBV27 to TRBJ2-5; D remains ambiguous. Germline loops: CDR1 MNHEY, CDR2 SMNVEV (reference sequence). V shed 3 bases and J shed 10 bases, with 12 bases lying between them. The CDR3 extends over 12 amino acids.

This clone was seen only once. V and J are TRBV27 and TRBJ2-7; either TRBD1 or TRBD2 may fit D (5 bases each). CDR3 size: 14 residues. V lost 1 base to trimming and J lost 2 bases, with 9 bases between them. Germline V gene data show CDR1 as MNHEY and CDR2 as SMNVEV (reference sequence). The CDR3 sequence: CASSLYGDAYEQYF. The CDR3 DNA reads as TGTGCCAGCAGTTTATATGGGGACGCCTACGAGCAGTACTTC.